This T cell receptor (beta chain) was found in a study of circulating tumor DNA in untreated peripheral T-cell lymphoma. Germline-derived CDR1 and CDR2 are SGHDN and FVKESK. The CDR3 extends over 15 amino acids. V dropped 4 bases and J dropped 7 bases, with 19 bases sitting between them. About this clone: Its antigen remains unidentified.

TCRdb's table, derived via immunoSEQ multiplex PCR, lists solely in-frame clones and lacks some. The sample consists of about 2,700 clones, 61% of them appearing once. Study conclusions and caveats: Tumor-specific clonotypes were found in about three quarters of patients.

V usage is TRBV14 and J usage is TRBJ1-2; a possible D gene is TRBD1 (6 bases). The sample comprised tumor tissue. This TCR derives from a human donor with peripheral T-cell lymphoma. CDR3 amino acids: CASSLDTWGQGGYTF. CDR3 in DNA: TGTGCCAGCAGCCTGGATACGTGGGGGCAAGGTGGCTACACCTTC. Full variable domain (missing parts from reference TRBV14 and TRBJ1-2): EAGVTQFPSHSVIEKGQTVTLRCDPISGHDNLYWYRRVMGKEIKFLLHFVKESKQDESGMPNNRFLAERTGGTYSTLKVQPAELEDSGVYFCASSLDTWGQGGYTFGSGTRLTVV.